This T cell receptor (beta chain) was sequenced for a study of blood T cell repertoires in COVID-19 (dated by TCRdb to 2019 to 2021). Looking at the study overall: Samples covering the acute and convalescent phases of COVID-19 were provided by collaborators in the United States, Italy and Spain. The repertoires were released in a freely available public database meant as a resource for research on the immune response to SARS-CoV-2. The material from the prospective study consisted of cDNA or gDNA derived from T cells, B-cell-depleted T cells, or PBMCs. The dataset comprised deeply sampled blood TCRbeta repertoires from subjects exposed to, actively infected with, or recovered from COVID-19. Where available, HLA class I and class II types were taken from metadata supplied by the sample provider and were not determined by assay-based typing. Sample metadata almost always included a de-identified subject ID, COVID-19 status, age in years and sex. The samples were drawn from the first 160 participants of the ongoing ImmuneRACE study and from roughly 1,300 subjects provided by 6 global collaborators. Results the study describes overall, beyond this receptor: Clinical and demographic metadata were provided uncurated, with the amount varying by source and participant.

TCRbeta CDR3 regions were amplified from genomic DNA using the immunoSEQ Assay, a bias-controlled multiplex PCR. In the paper's pipeline: The number of nucleated cells in each sample was estimated by amplification of reference gene primers within the assay. Sequence reads were collapsed and filtered to measure the absolute abundance of every unique TCRbeta CDR3 rearrangement. For each sample, productive Simpson clonality was calculated by taking the square root of Simpson's diversity index across productive rearrangements. The immuneACCESS repertoire file appears here via TCRdb, limited to in-frame rearrangements. These files lack a portion of the clones; in checked studies, under half of the deficit traces to unresolved V genes, and the cause of the others is not known. That table is the source of V, J and clone size, and D and trimming were worked out from the DNA. The sample has about 78,000 clones on record, 80% to 95% of them singletons. Around 0.97% of the sample lies in the top ten.

From the germline V gene (reference sequence), CDR1 is LNHDA and CDR2 is SQIVND. The germline V end is reduced by 5 bases and the J end by 5 bases; junction bases left unmatched: 11. From the cysteine through the phenylalanine, the CDR3 covers 17 amino acids. This entry keeps only the CDR3 DNA: 51 bases, framed from base 1. Collaborating institutions collected whole blood in K2EDTA tubes following their own protocols. Collaborator samples were shipped for TCRbeta analysis as frozen whole blood, isolated PBMCs, or DNA extracted from either sample type. Concerning this clone: Its cognate antigen has yet to be identified. The record has no base qualities; no much larger clone is one base away.

The chain couples TRBV19 to TRBJ1-5, and TRBD1 matches 11 of the central bases. The sample was peripheral blood. The sequence came from a woman between 45 and 65 years old in a cohort sampled during active COVID-19. This receptor has the CDR3 CASSSRTGGASDQPQHF. The DNA sequence is as follows: TGTGCCAGTAGTTCCCGGACAGGGGGCGCGTCAGATCAGCCCCAGCATTTT.